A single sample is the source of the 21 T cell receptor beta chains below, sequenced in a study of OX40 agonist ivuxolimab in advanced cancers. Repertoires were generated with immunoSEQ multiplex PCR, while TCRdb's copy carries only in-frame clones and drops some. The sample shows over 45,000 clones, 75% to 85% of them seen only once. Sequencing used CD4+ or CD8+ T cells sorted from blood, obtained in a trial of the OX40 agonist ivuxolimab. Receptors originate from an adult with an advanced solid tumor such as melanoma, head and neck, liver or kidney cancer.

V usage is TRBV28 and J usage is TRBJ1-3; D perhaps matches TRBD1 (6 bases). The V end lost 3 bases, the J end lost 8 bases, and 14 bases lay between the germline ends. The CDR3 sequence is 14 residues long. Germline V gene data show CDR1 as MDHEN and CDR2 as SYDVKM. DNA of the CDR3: TGTGCCAGCAGTTTCCACAGGGCCGGGGACACCATATATTTT. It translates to CASSFHRAGDTIYF.

The CDR3 region is CASSATRSYEQYF. In nucleotides, the CDR3 is TGTGCCAGCAGTGCGACACGCTCCTACGAGCAGTACTTC. V is TRBV6-5 and J is TRBJ2-7; D is ambiguous. The germline V gene has CDR1 MNHEY and CDR2 SVGAGI. This CDR3 is built from 13 residues. V shed 5 bases and J shed 0 bases, with 8 bases lying between them.

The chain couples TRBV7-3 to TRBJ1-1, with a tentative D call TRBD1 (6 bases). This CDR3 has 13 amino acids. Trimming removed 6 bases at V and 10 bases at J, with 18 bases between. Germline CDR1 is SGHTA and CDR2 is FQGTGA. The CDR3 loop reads CASSPTGQSLAFF. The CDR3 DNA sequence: TGTGCCAGCAGTCCAACCGGACAGAGCCTAGCTTTCTTT. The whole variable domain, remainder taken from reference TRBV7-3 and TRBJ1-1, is GAGVSQTPSNKVTEKGKYVELRCDPISGHTALYWYRQSLGQGPEFLIYFQGTGAADDSGLPNDRFFAVRPEGSVSTLKIQRTERGDSAVYLCASSPTGQSLAFFGQGTRLTVV.

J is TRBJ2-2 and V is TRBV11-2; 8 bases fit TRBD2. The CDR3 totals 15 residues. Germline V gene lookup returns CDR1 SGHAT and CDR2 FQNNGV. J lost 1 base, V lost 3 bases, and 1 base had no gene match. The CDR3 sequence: CASSFSGVNTGELFF. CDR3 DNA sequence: TGTGCCAGCAGCTTTAGCGGGGTGAACACCGGGGAGCTGTTTTTT.

In nucleotides, the CDR3 is TGTGCCAGCAGCTTAGGTCCCAGCCTCCCCTACAATGAGCAGTTCTTC. Its translation: CASSLGPSLPYNEQFF. The chain couples TRBV7-6 to TRBJ2-1; no definite D call. Per germline, CDR1 SGHVS and CDR2 FNYEAQ. The CDR3 sequence is 16 residues long. The V end lost 1 base, the J end lost 2 bases, and 12 bases lay between the germline ends. Full variable domain (remainder filled in from reference TRBV7-6 and TRBJ2-1): GAGVSQSPRYKVTKRGQDVALRCDPISGHVSLYWYRQALGQGPEFLTYFNYEAQQDKSGLPNDRFSAERPEGSISTLTIQRTEQRDSAMYRCASSLGPSLPYNEQFFGPGTRLTVL.

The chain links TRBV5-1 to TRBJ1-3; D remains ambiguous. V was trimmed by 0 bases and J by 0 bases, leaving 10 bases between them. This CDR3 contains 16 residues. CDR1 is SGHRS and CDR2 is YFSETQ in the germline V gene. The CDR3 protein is CASSLGATDSGNTIYF. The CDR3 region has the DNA TGCGCCAGCAGCTTGGGCGCCACGGACTCTGGAAACACCATATATTTT.

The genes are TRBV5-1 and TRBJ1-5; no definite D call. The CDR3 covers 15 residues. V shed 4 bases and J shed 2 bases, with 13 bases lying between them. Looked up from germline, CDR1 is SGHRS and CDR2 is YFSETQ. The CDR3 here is CASSLVPGGNQPQHF. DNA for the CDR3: TGCGCCAGCAGCCTGGTCCCAGGTGGCAATCAGCCCCAGCATTTT.

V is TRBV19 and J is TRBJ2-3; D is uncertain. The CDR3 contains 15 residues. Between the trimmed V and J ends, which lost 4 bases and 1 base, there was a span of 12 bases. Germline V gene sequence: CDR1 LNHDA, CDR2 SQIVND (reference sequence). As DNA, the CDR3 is TGTGCCAGTAGTAGGGGTGGTACCCGCACAGATACGCAGTATTTT. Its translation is CASSRGGTRTDTQYF.

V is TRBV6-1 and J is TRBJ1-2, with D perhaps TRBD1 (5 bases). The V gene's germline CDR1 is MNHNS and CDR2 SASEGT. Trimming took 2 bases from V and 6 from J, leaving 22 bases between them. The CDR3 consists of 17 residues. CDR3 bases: TGTGCCAGCAGTGAACCTATGGGACGCCAACCCAAGGATGGCTACACCTTC. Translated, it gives CASSEPMGRQPKDGYTF.

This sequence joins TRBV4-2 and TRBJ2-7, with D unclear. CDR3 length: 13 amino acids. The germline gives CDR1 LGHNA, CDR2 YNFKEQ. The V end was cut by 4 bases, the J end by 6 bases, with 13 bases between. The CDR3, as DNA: TGTGCCAGCAGCCCCTCCTCTAGGGTCGAGCAGTACTTC. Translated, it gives CASSPSSRVEQYF.

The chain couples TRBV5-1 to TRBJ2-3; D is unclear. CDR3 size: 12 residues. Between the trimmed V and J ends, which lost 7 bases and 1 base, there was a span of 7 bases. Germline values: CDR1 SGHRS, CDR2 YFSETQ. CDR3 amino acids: CASGERTDTQYF. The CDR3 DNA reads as TGCGCCAGCGGGGAACGCACAGATACGCAGTATTTT.

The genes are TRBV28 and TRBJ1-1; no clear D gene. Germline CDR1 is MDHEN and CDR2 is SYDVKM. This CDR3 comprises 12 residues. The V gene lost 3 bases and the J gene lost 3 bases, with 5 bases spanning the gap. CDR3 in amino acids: CASSFGDTEAFF. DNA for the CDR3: TGTGCCAGCAGTTTCGGGGACACTGAAGCTTTCTTT.

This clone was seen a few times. CDR3 protein: CASSDGTMEQYF. The CDR3 DNA reads as TGTGCCAGCAGCGACGGGACAATGGAGCAGTACTTC. This rearrangement joins TRBV5-8 to TRBJ2-7; tentative D call: TRBD1 (6 bases). Trimming cost V 4 bases and J 7 bases, with 12 bases left between them. The CDR3 is 12 residues long. The germline CDR1 and CDR2 sequences are SGHTS and YDEGEE.

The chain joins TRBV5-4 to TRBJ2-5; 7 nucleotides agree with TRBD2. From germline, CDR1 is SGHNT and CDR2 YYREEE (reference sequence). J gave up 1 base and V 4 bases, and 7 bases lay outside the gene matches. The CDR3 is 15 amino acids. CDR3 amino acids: CASSPRSSGQETQYF. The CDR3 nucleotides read TGTGCCAGCAGCCCCCGCTCTAGCGGCCAAGAGACCCAGTACTTC.

CDR3 region: CAWSVRGRVGWVNTEAFF. The DNA for the CDR3 is TGTGCCTGGAGTGTACGGGGCAGGGTCGGGTGGGTGAACACTGAAGCTTTCTTT. The chain joins TRBV30 to TRBJ1-1, with D maybe TRBD1 (5 bases). Trimming pared 0 bases from V and 0 bases from J, leaving 20 bases between. The CDR3 totals 18 residues. Germline loops: CDR1 GTSNPN, CDR2 SVGIG (reference sequence).

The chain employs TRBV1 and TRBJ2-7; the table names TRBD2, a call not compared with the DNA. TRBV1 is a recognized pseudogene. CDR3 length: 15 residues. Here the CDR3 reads CTSSQIEGNNYEQYF. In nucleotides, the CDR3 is TGCACCAGCAGCCAAATAGAGGGAAACAACTACGAGCAGTACTTC.

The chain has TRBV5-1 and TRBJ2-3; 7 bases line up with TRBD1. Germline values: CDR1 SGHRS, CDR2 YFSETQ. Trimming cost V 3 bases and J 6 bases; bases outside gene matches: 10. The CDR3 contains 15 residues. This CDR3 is CASSSGGAPRDTQYF. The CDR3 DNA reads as TGCGCCAGCAGCTCAGGGGGTGCCCCCAGGGATACGCAGTATTTT. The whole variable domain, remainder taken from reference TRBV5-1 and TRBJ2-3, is KAGVTQTPRYLIKTRGQQVTLSCSPISGHRSVSWYQQTPGQGLQFLFEYFSETQRNKGNFPGRFSGRQFSNSRSEMNVSTLELGDSALYLCASSSGGAPRDTQYFGPGTRLTVL.

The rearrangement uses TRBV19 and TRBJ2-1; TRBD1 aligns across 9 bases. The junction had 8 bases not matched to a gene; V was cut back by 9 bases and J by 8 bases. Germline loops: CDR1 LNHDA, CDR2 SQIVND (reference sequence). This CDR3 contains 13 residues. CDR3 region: CASRGTGRDEQFF. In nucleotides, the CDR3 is TGTGCCAGCCGGGGGACAGGGAGGGATGAGCAGTTCTTC.

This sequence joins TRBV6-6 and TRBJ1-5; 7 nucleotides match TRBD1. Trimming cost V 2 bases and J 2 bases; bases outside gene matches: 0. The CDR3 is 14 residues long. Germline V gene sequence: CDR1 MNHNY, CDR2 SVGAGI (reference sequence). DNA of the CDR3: TGTGCCAGCAGTTACGGACAGGGCAATCAGCCCCAGCATTTT. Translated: CASSYGQGNQPQHF.

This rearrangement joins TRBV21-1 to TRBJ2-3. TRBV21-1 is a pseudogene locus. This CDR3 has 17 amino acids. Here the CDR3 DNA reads TGTGCCAGCAGCACCGCTCGACAGGGAGGGGGTGTGGATACGCAGTATTTT. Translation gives CASSTARQGGGVDTQYF.

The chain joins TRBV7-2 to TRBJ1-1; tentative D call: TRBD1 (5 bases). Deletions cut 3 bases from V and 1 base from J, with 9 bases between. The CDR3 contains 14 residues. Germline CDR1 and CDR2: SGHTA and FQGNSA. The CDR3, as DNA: TGTGCCAGCAGCTTTACGCAGGGGAACACTGAAGCTTTCTTT. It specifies CASSFTQGNTEAFF.